A selection of T cell receptor beta chains follows, all from one sample in a study of tumour-infiltrating T cells in Burkitt lymphoma. Assay used: immunoSEQ multiplex PCR; TCRdb lists only in-frame clones, some missing. Of some 5,800 clones listed, about 9.4% were seen once; the top ten hold less than 3%. Sequencing was performed on tumor tissue. These receptors were obtained from a human donor with diffuse large B-cell lymphoma. The CDR3 runs from the conserved cysteine through the conserved F or W.

V gene: TRBV29-1
CDR3 protein: CSVEDRGVSFHEQYF

V gene: TRBV28
CDR3 protein: CASSPSLLNTEAFF

V gene: TRBV6-5
CDR3 protein: CASSYQPLDFNEQFF

V gene: TRBV19
CDR3 protein: CASSIEQYSNQPQHF

V gene: TRBV19
CDR3 protein: CASTRWYGPNTEAFF

V gene: TRBV19
CDR3 protein: CASRPSGTDTQYF

V gene: TRBV10-3
CDR3 protein: CATAGTGGHEQYF

V gene: TRBV28
CDR3 protein: CASTDAGPTNYGYTF

V gene: TRBV25-1
CDR3 protein: CASSESRAPGRGGYTF

V gene: TRBV18
CDR3 protein: CANSPPPGGNHNQPQHF

V gene: TRBV7-9
CDR3 protein: CASSYSWGTEAFF

V gene: TRBV6-1
CDR3 protein: CASSEYLEGTEAFF

V gene: TRBV7-6
CDR3 protein: CASSLAGTTGELFF

V gene: TRBV4-3
CDR3 protein: CASSQDYQTGGEKLFF

V gene: TRBV5-1
CDR3 protein: CASSDPNPSNEQFF

V gene: TRBV7-9
CDR3 protein: CASSLVRDEQYF

V gene: TRBV7-9
CDR3 protein: CASVGMGQPSAETQYF

V gene: TRBV7-2
CDR3 protein: CASSLNPNYGYTF

V gene: TRBV6-5
CDR3 protein: CASSYGGRGRSPLHF

V gene: TRBV15
CDR3 protein: CATSRGLNTEAFF

V gene: TRBV6-6
CDR3 protein: CASSLQPGTANYGYTF

V gene: TRBV4-1
CDR3 protein: CASSQVGGGRKHEQYF

V gene: TRBV7-9
CDR3 protein: CASSRADTEAFF

V gene: TRBV6-1
CDR3 protein: CASSEALQGTALAQKLFF

V gene: TRBV11-2
CDR3 protein: CASSPSGGTQAQYF

V gene: TRBV4-1
CDR3 protein: CASSQGRGTNYGYTF

V gene: TRBV19
CDR3 protein: CASSIRGSNIQYF

V gene: TRBV10-1
CDR3 protein: CASSGAGTEAFF

V gene: TRBV4-3
CDR3 protein: CASSQDGGGREAFF

V gene: TRBV18
CDR3 protein: CASSLTGINSPLHF

V gene: TRBV6-6
CDR3 protein: CASRPQGEAFF

V gene: TRBV27
CDR3 protein: CASSSSGPRGEQYF

V gene: TRBV4-1
CDR3 protein: CASSPGQGIAYRETQYF

V gene: TRBV19
CDR3 protein: CASSIDRNEEDQPQHF

V gene: TRBV30
CDR3 protein: CAWSVGGTYGYTF

V gene: TRBV2
CDR3 protein: CASSEGLATDTQYF

V gene: TRBV7-8
CDR3 protein: CASSPAEENTEAFF

V gene: TRBV27
CDR3 protein: CASSPRGPYGYTF

V gene: TRBV7-9
CDR3 protein: CASSDGYEQYF

V gene: TRBV5-1
CDR3 protein: CASSLGTVNYGYTF